The rows below give T cell receptor beta chains drawn from one sample of a study of response to subunit inactivated influenza vaccine. TCRdb passed the RT-PCR reads through MiXCR, listing each CDR3 protein once. The sample has roughly 500,000 distinct CDR3 sequences, approximately 15% seen once. This specimen consisted of CD4+ T cells sorted from PBMCs, obtained around 25 months after vaccination. Receptor source: a man aged 50-75 years who received an inactivated influenza vaccine. The CDR3 runs from the conserved cysteine through the conserved F or W.

v_call,cdr3_aa
TRBV7-2,CASSLALGGDYGYTF
TRBV10-3,CATTGQGKYNEQFF
TRBV29-1,CSVAGVHQETQYF
TRBV9,CASSVVYGAQETQYF
TRBV5-1,CASSLRVPGELFF
TRBV12-5,CASGPPFGEQFF
TRBV7-6,CASSPYTGTPGEQYF
TRBV7-2,CASSEPGGYNEQFF
TRBV10-3,CATRRPGGVGDEQFF
TRBV20-1,CSAILRTGSYGYTF
TRBV6-5,CASSYGASGQGNEQYF
TRBV29-1,CSVIDSPNQPQHF
TRBV12-3/TRBV12-4,CASSLGTGGKDTQYF
TRBV7-2,CASSLATTYHEQFF
TRBV10-3,CAISEPRETQYF
TRBV4-1,CASSQESGLPTGELFF